The 28 T cell receptor beta chains listed next were all sequenced from one sample in a study of T cell responses to AZD1222 COVID-19 vaccine. The method was immunoSEQ multiplex PCR; TCRdb's version includes in-frame clones alone and lacks a portion of them. The repertoire includes approximately 140,000 clones, around 90% of them detected once, and about 5.9% sits in the top ten. The material was peripheral blood, obtained on day 0 of AZD1222 vaccination. Receptors originate from an adult in good health.

This clone showed up just a few times. The V gene is TRBV7-6, the J gene TRBJ2-7, with 9 bases identical to TRBD1. J was trimmed by 4 bases and V by 1 base; bases with no gene match: 5. The CDR3 is 15 amino acids. Per germline, CDR1 SGHVS and CDR2 FNYEAQ. For the CDR3, the DNA is TGTGCCAGCAGCTTAGTAGCGGACAGGGGATACGAGCAGTACTTC. Protein product: CASSLVADRGYEQYF.

This chain uses TRBV30 with TRBJ2-7, with D perhaps matching TRBD1 (6 bases). V dropped 0 bases and J dropped 3 bases, with 12 bases sitting between them. CDR1 GTSNPN and CDR2 SVGIG come from the germline V gene (reference sequence). This CDR3 region has 14 residues. Here the CDR3 reads CAWSVLRDNYEQYF. DNA of the CDR3: TGTGCCTGGAGTGTACTCCGGGACAACTACGAGCAGTACTTC.

V is TRBV10-3 and J is TRBJ2-7, with D unclear. This CDR3 contains 11 residues. V was clipped by 1 base and J by 6 bases, with 4 bases between them. Germline V lookup: CDR1 ENHRY, CDR2 SYGVKD. CDR3: CAISEFTEQYF. The DNA for the CDR3 is TGTGCCATCAGTGAGTTTACCGAGCAGTACTTC.

The genes are TRBV29-1 and TRBJ1-1, with a possible D match to TRBD1 (5 bases). This CDR3 has 13 amino acids. V was trimmed by 6 bases and J by 2 bases, leaving 13 bases between them. Germline V gives CDR1 SQVTM, CDR2 ANQGSEA. The CDR3 region has the DNA TGCAGCGTACGGGCAGGGCTTAACACTGAAGCTTTCTTT. Its translation is CSVRAGLNTEAFF. Complete variable domain (other parts from reference TRBV29-1 and TRBJ1-1): SAVISQKPSRDICQRGTSLTIQCQVDSQVTMMFWYRQQPGQSLTLIATANQGSEATYESGFVIDKFPISRPNLTFSTLTVSNMSPEDSSIYLCSVRAGLNTEAFFGQGTRLTVV.

This chain joins TRBV30 and TRBJ1-1, with 7 bases matching TRBD1. J gave up 1 base and V 4 bases, and 9 bases lay outside the gene matches. Germline values: CDR1 GTSNPN, CDR2 SVGIG (reference sequence). The CDR3 consists of 15 residues. The CDR3 region has the DNA TGTGCCTGGACCGACCCGCGGACAGGGAACACTGAAGCTTTCTTT. Amino acid sequence: CAWTDPRTGNTEAFF.

The CDR3 loop reads CASSPGQVNSPLHF. DNA for the CDR3: TGTGCCAGCAGCCCAGGGCAGGTGAATTCACCCCTCCACTTT. The rearrangement uses TRBV7-2 and TRBJ1-6, with a weak D call TRBD1 (5 bases). Germline V gene lookup returns CDR1 SGHTA and CDR2 FQGNSA. V shed 5 bases and J shed 7 bases, with 12 bases lying between them. The CDR3 spans 14 residues.

The chain recombines TRBV27 with TRBJ2-7; 7 nucleotides line up with TRBD2. J lost 6 bases, V lost 6 bases, and 14 bases had no gene match. The CDR3 is 15 residues long. Germline V lookup: CDR1 MNHEY, CDR2 SMNVEV (reference sequence). The CDR3 here is CASRRLLGGKGEQYF. CDR3 in DNA: TGTGCCAGCAGACGACTTCTGGGAGGGAAGGGCGAGCAGTACTTC.

The genes are TRBV12-3 or TRBV12-4 and TRBJ1-1; tentatively, D is TRBD1 (5 bases). Trimming took 3 bases from V and 6 from J, leaving 11 bases between them. The CDR3 covers 13 residues. CDR3 loop: CASSLLGGAEAFF. CDR3 DNA sequence: TGTGCCAGCAGTTTGCTCGGGGGGGCTGAAGCTTTCTTT.

V is TRBV2 and J is TRBJ2-1, with a weak D call TRBD2 (6 bases). From germline, CDR1 is SNHLY and CDR2 FYNNEI. This CDR3 spans 15 amino acids. Trimming removed 4 bases from V and 0 bases from J, with 10 bases in between. CDR3 region: CASSVLAPSYNEQFF. As DNA, the CDR3 is TGTGCCAGCAGTGTACTAGCACCCTCCTACAATGAGCAGTTCTTC.

This clone was counted between two and nine times. This chain connects TRBV12-5 to TRBJ1-3, with 7 bases fitting TRBD1. The CDR3 covers 14 residues. CDR1 is LGHNT, CDR2 FRNRAP, per germline. The V gene end was trimmed by 7 bases and the J gene end by 6 bases; junction bases not matched to a gene: 9. Here the CDR3 reads CASAGQGEENTIYF. The CDR3 DNA reads TGTGCTAGTGCTGGCCAGGGGGAGGAAAACACCATATATTTT.

The chain is built from TRBV19 and TRBJ1-1; D gene unclear. The CDR3 is 13 amino acids. Germline loops: CDR1 LNHDA, CDR2 SQIVND (reference sequence). Trimming cost V 6 bases and J 2 bases, with 10 bases left between them. CDR3 sequence: CASRTGINTEAFF. DNA of the CDR3: TGTGCCAGTAGGACGGGAATAAACACTGAAGCTTTCTTT.

The chain is built from TRBV24-1 and TRBJ1-1, with D uncertain. The CDR3 is made up of 13 amino acids. Trimming pared 2 bases from V and 4 bases from J, leaving 7 bases between. Germline-derived CDR1 and CDR2 are KGHDR and SFDVKD. The CDR3 nucleotides are TGTGCCACCAGTGATTCCGGCCCCACTGAAGCTTTCTTT. Amino acid sequence: CATSDSGPTEAFF.

The J gene is TRBJ2-1, the V gene TRBV19; 8 bases are a match to TRBD2. With 5 bases clipped from V and 0 bases from J, the junction kept 6 bases outside the gene matches. The CDR3 is 16 amino acids. The V gene's germline CDR1 is LNHDA and CDR2 SQIVND (reference sequence). CDR3 coding DNA: TGTGCCAGTAGTCTCTTAGCGGGGCCCTCCTACAATGAGCAGTTCTTC. This gives the protein CASSLLAGPSYNEQFF.

This sequence joins TRBV6-1 and TRBJ1-1; D call uncertain. Per germline, CDR1 MNHNS and CDR2 SASEGT. V was trimmed by 4 bases and J by 0 bases, leaving 15 bases between them. The CDR3 length is 16 residues. Written as DNA, the CDR3 is TGTGCCAGCAGTGTCAAATGGGGTCTTCTGAACACTGAAGCTTTCTTT. Protein: CASSVKWGLLNTEAFF.

This chain uses TRBV2 with TRBJ1-1; 8 bases match TRBD1. With 5 bases clipped from V and 3 bases from J, the junction kept 8 bases outside the gene matches. The germline V gene encodes CDR1 SNHLY and CDR2 FYNNEI. This CDR3 has 15 amino acids. CDR3 region: CASSIRATGDTEAFF. DNA for the CDR3: TGTGCCAGCAGTATAAGAGCGACAGGGGACACTGAAGCTTTCTTT. Full variable domain (rest looked up from reference TRBV2 and TRBJ1-1): EPEVTQTPSHQVTQMGQEVILRCVPISNHLYFYWYRQILGQKVEFLVSFYNNEISEKSEIFDDQFSVERPDGSNFTLKIRSTKLEDSAMYFCASSIRATGDTEAFFGQGTRLTVV.

The table lists this clone with a count of one. This chain connects TRBV28 to TRBJ1-6; D is unresolved. CDR1 is MDHEN, CDR2 SYDVKM, per germline. The CDR3 extends over 15 amino acids. The germline V and J ends were trimmed by 1 base and 7 bases, with 11 bases remaining between them. DNA of the CDR3: TGTGCCAGCAGTTTATTATCAAGACCGAATTCACCCCTCCACTTT. Amino acid sequence: CASSLLSRPNSPLHF.

The J gene is TRBJ1-1, the V gene TRBV11-3, with D possibly matching TRBD1 (5 bases). The germline gives CDR1 SGHNT, CDR2 YENEEA. The V end lost 3 bases, the J end lost 11 bases, and 13 bases lay between the germline ends. The CDR3 length is 12 residues. The CDR3 DNA is TGTGCCAGCAGCTTGCGGGGCAATCAGGCTTTCTTT. Its protein is CASSLRGNQAFF.

The rearrangement uses TRBV7-3 and TRBJ2-1; D not certain. Trimming removed 5 bases at V and 9 bases at J, with 11 bases between. Per the germline V gene, CDR1 is SGHTA and CDR2 is FQGTGA. The CDR3 has 12 residues. DNA of the CDR3: TGTGCCAGCAGCCAGCCATCGCCTGAGCAGTTCTTC. It codes for CASSQPSPEQFF.

In regard to this clone: Additional DNA sequences in this sample encode the identical CDR3. This chain uses TRBV9 with TRBJ2-3, with 9 positions matching TRBD2. Losses at the gene ends were 2 bases for V and 3 bases for J; bases not matched to a gene: 1. The CDR3 totals 14 residues. CDR1 SGDLS and CDR2 YYNGEE come from the germline V gene. CDR3 sequence (DNA): TGTGCCAGCAGCGTTAGCGGGAGTACAGATACGCAGTATTTT. It translates to CASSVSGSTDTQYF. Together with reference TRBV9 and TRBJ2-3, the CDR3 gives the full variable domain: DSGVTQTPKHLITATGQRVTLRCSPRSGDLSVYWYQQSLDQGLQFLIQYYNGEERAKGNILERFSAQQFPDLHSELNLSSLELGDSALYFCASSVSGSTDTQYFGPGTRLTVL.

The CDR3 is CASRPTGTSPEQYF. The CDR3 DNA sequence: TGTGCCAGCAGGCCAACCGGGACTAGTCCCGAGCAGTACTTC. V gene TRBV11-2 combines with J gene TRBJ2-7; TRBD2 matches 8 bases. The germline gives CDR1 SGHAT, CDR2 FQNNGV. The ends lost 6 bases at V and 6 bases at J; junction bases unmatched: 10. There are 14 residues in the CDR3.

The chain joins TRBV11-2 to TRBJ1-2; 9 positions agree with TRBD1. The CDR3 consists of 18 residues. Germline assignment: CDR1 SGHAT and CDR2 FQNNGV. The V and J ends lost 0 bases and 4 bases, in that order; junction bases with no gene match: 12. The CDR3 coding sequence is TGTGCCAGCAGCTTAGATGGGACAGGGTTACGAAGGGGCTATGGCTACACCTTC. It yields the protein CASSLDGTGLRRGYGYTF.

V is TRBV7-9 and J is TRBJ1-3; D not certain. V was pared by 2 bases and J by 1 base, with 9 bases between. The CDR3 contains 15 residues. Germline lookup yields CDR1 SEHNR and CDR2 FQNEAQ (reference sequence). The CDR3 sequence is CASSLFGESGNTIYF. DNA of the CDR3: TGTGCCAGCAGCTTATTCGGGGAGTCTGGAAACACCATATATTTT.

The chain uses TRBV27 and TRBJ2-7; D possibly matches TRBD1 or TRBD2 (5 bases each). The CDR3 covers 14 residues. Germline CDR1 MNHEY, CDR2 SMNVEV (reference sequence). V was shortened by 3 bases and J by 1 base, with 10 bases between the two germline ends. CDR3 DNA sequence: TGTGCCAGCAGTTTTGACTACAGGTCCTACGAGCAGTACTTC. Translated: CASSFDYRSYEQYF.

The chain is built from TRBV12-3 or TRBV12-4 and TRBJ2-3; no firm D call. The V end lost 7 bases, the J end lost 3 bases, and 5 bases lay between the germline ends. The CDR3 is 11 amino acids. CDR3 sequence: CASTKTDTQYF. The CDR3 DNA reads TGTGCCAGCACTAAGACAGATACGCAGTATTTT.

The chain is built from TRBV28 and TRBJ1-2; 10 nucleotides match TRBD1. V lost 8 bases, J lost 6 bases, and 9 bases stayed unmatched. Germline V gives CDR1 MDHEN, CDR2 SYDVKM. This CDR3 has 14 amino acids. CDR3 in amino acids: CASDSSTGGNGYTF. The DNA of the CDR3 is TGTGCCAGCGACTCCTCGACAGGGGGCAATGGCTACACCTTC.

This chain links TRBV4-1 with TRBJ1-6; D is perhaps TRBD1 (6 bases). There are 15 residues in the CDR3. Looked up from germline, CDR1 is MGHRA and CDR2 is YSYEKL. Deletions cut 1 base from V and 7 bases from J, with 11 bases between. CDR3 protein: CASSQGGQVNSPLHF. The CDR3 nucleotides are TGCGCCAGCAGCCAAGGGGGGCAGGTCAATTCACCCCTCCACTTT.

V is TRBV27 and J is TRBJ2-7, with 10 bases matching TRBD2. The CDR3 has 13 residues. V trimming: 7 bases; J trimming: 7 bases; junction bases outside the gene matches: 7. CDR1 is MNHEY, CDR2 SMNVEV, per germline (reference sequence). The CDR3 protein is CASMIAGGFEQYF. The CDR3 DNA is TGTGCCAGCATGATAGCGGGAGGATTTGAGCAGTACTTC.

The rearrangement joins TRBV7-9 to TRBJ1-2, with a tentative D call TRBD1 (5 bases). The CDR3 loop spans 14 amino acids. Trimming stripped 2 bases from V and 8 bases from J, with 15 bases between. Germline assignment: CDR1 SEHNR and CDR2 FQNEAQ (reference sequence). The CDR3 protein is CASSLLTSGRGYTF. CDR3 nucleotides: TGTGCCAGCAGCTTATTGACTTCAGGGAGGGGCTACACCTTC.